Reported below is one TCR beta chain. This CDR3 is 11 amino acids long. V lost 5 bases and J 7 bases, leaving 9 bases between the germline ends. Germline CDR1 reads SGHRS; CDR2 reads YFSETQ. Full-length variable regions came from constant-region reverse primers plus semi-nested Nested Universal Primer A PCR. From the 5' RACE reads, TCRdb called clonotypes with MiXCR, one entry per CDR3 protein. The sample has 55,000 to 75,000 distinct CDR3 sequences; more than 25% are singletons. This rearrangement joins TRBV5-1 to TRBJ1-1; D ambiguous. Sequenced input: tumor-infiltrating naive CD4+ T cells sorted from the breast tumor. This sample's subset: naive CD4+ T cells, CD4+CD45RA+CD25-. The TCR was taken from a female donor with breast cancer. CDR3 region: CASREQNEAFF. The CDR3 coding sequence is TGCGCCAGCAGAGAGCAGAATGAAGCTTTCTTT.